These 12 T cell receptor beta chains were all obtained from the same sample, sequenced in a study of Tregs in tolerant kidney transplant recipients. The protocol was immunoSEQ multiplex PCR, while the TCRdb copy is restricted to in-frame clones and leaves out a portion. This sample's table has under 40,000 clones. Sequences were derived from CD8+ T cells from blood, sampled before the transplant. Receptor source: a human donor who received a combined kidney and bone marrow transplant.

The CDR3 loop is CASSIFGGTEAFF. The CDR3 bases that were read are TGTGCCAGTAGTATTTTCGGGGGCACTGAA. The V call is TRBV19, the J call TRBJ1-1; D possibly corresponds to TRBD1 (5 bases). The read ends 3 residues shy of where the CDR3 ends; the end is completed using the germline J gene. The CDR3 is made up of 13 amino acids. The germline gives CDR1 LNHDA, CDR2 SQIVND (reference sequence). Trimming left V 3 bases short and J 4 bases short, with 9 bases between.

With respect to this clone: The CDR3 extends 3 residues past the end of the read, so its final part is completed from the germline J gene. The rearrangement joins TRBV5-1 to TRBJ2-5, with 10 bases fitting TRBD2. The CDR3 is 15 residues long. The germline V gene encodes CDR1 SGHRS and CDR2 YFSETQ. V dropped 3 bases and J dropped 2; count of bases not matched to a gene: 4. The CDR3 region is CASSSSGSGQETQYF. The sequenced CDR3 bases are TGCGCCAGCAGCTCTAGCGGGAGTGGACAAGAGACC. Full variable domain (missing parts from reference TRBV5-1 and TRBJ2-5): KAGVTQTPRYLIKTRGQQVTLSCSPISGHRSVSWYQQTPGQGLQFLFEYFSETQRNKGNFPGRFSGRQFSNSRSEMNVSTLELGDSALYLCASSSSGSGQETQYFGPGTRLLVL.

Regarding this clone: The read stops 3 residues short of the end of the CDR3; the missing end is completed from the germline J gene. The chain joins TRBV5-4 to TRBJ2-5; no clear D. The CDR3 is 12 residues long. Trimming cost V 2 bases and J 5 bases, with 7 bases left between them. Germline V gene data show CDR1 as SGHNT and CDR2 as YYREEE (reference sequence). The chain's CDR3 is CASSFQFETQYF. The covered CDR3 bases are TGTGCCAGCAGCTTTCAGTTCGAGACC.

On this clone: Read coverage stops 3 residues before the CDR3 terminus; the germline J gene supplies the remainder. This sequence joins TRBV20-1 and TRBJ2-7; 11 positions match TRBD2. Germline V CDR1 and CDR2: DFQATT, SNEGSKA (reference sequence). V was pared by 6 bases and J by 3 bases, with 7 bases of the junction left unmatched. This CDR3 comprises 14 residues. This CDR3 reads CSAHVTSGDYEQYF. The covered CDR3 bases are TGCAGTGCCCACGTGACTAGCGGGGACTACGAG.

In the case of this clone: The read terminates 3 residues before the CDR3 end, so the remaining end is supplied by the germline J gene. The chain is built from TRBV2 and TRBJ2-7; D perhaps matches TRBD2 (5 bases). V shed 4 bases and J shed 4 bases, with 20 bases lying between them. The CDR3 runs to 16 residues. Germline CDR1 SNHLY, CDR2 FYNNEI. The CDR3 DNA, read in part, is TGTGCCAGCAGTGGTCGCGTACGACCTAGCCCTTACGAG. Protein product: CASSGRVRPSPYE. The full CDR3 protein reads CASSGRVRPSPYEQYF.

Turning to this clone: The read finishes 3 residues shy of the CDR3 end, and the germline J gene is used to complete it. The V call is TRBV5-1, the J call TRBJ2-1; D remains unclear. The V and J ends lost 0 bases and 7 bases respectively, with 8 bases between them. Germline V gene sequence: CDR1 SGHRS, CDR2 YFSETQ. The CDR3 covers 13 residues. The CDR3 is CASSLVRTNEQFF. The covered CDR3 bases are TGCGCCAGCAGCTTGGTACGCACTAATGAG.

As to this clone: With the read ending 3 residues before the CDR3 end, the germline J gene is used to fill in that end. The chain uses TRBV19 and TRBJ2-7, with 7 bases that match TRBD1. The ends lost 9 bases at V and 0 bases at J; junction bases unmatched: 2. Looked up from germline, CDR1 is LNHDA and CDR2 is SQIVND (reference sequence). The CDR3 has 12 residues. The CDR3 bases that were read are TGTGCCAGCGGACAGGACTCCTACGAG. It is translated as CASGQDSYE. The entire CDR3 protein reads CASGQDSYEQYF.

Points on this clone: The CDR3 extends 3 residues past the end of the read, so its final part is completed from the germline J gene. This chain links TRBV29-1 with TRBJ2-7; D call uncertain. Germline lookup yields CDR1 SQVTM and CDR2 ANQGSEA. This CDR3 contains 12 residues. V lost 4 bases, J lost 4 bases, and 11 bases lay in between. CDR3 residues: CSVVGHLYEQYF. The CDR3 bases that were read are TGCAGCGTTGTAGGGCACCTATACGAG.

Regarding this clone: Sequencing ends 3 residues short of the CDR3 end; the germline J gene provides the rest. This chain links TRBV7-6 with TRBJ2-7; D ambiguous. CDR1 and CDR2 (germline): SGHVS, FNYEAQ. Trimming stripped 6 bases from V and 5 bases from J, with 17 bases between. The CDR3 is made up of 14 amino acids. The CDR3 region is CASSSAGSMNEQYF. Partial CDR3 DNA: TGTGCCAGCAGTTCAGCCGGGTCCATGAACGAG.

The sequenced CDR3 bases are TGTGCCTGGAGTGGAGCCCGGCTAGCGGGAATCTACAATGAG. Protein product: CAWSGARLAGIYNE. The entire CDR3 reads CAWSGARLAGIYNEQFF. This chain connects TRBV30 to TRBJ2-1, with 9 positions matching TRBD2. Read coverage stops 3 residues before the CDR3 terminus; the germline J gene supplies the remainder. Trimming took 1 base from V and 3 from J; bases not matched to a gene: 10. Germline V CDR1 and CDR2: GTSNPN, SVGIG (reference sequence). CDR3 length: 17 residues.

Regarding this clone: Germline is not matched at one junction end, which may reflect a read error. Coverage ceases 3 residues before the CDR3 finishes, and the germline J gene fills in the end. The chain links TRBV4-2 to TRBJ2-7; D may be TRBD1 or TRBD2 (7 bases each). The CDR3 covers 18 residues. From germline, CDR1 is LGHNA and CDR2 YNFKEQ. The CDR3 bases that were read are TGCGCCAGCAGCCCGGGGCTAGGTGACAGGGAGGGGGCAAACGAG. Translated, it gives CASSPGLGDREGANE. The entire CDR3 protein reads CASSPGLGDREGANEQYF.

As for this clone: Sequencing ends 3 residues short of the CDR3 end; the germline J gene provides the rest. The rearrangement joins TRBV20-1 to TRBJ2-1; a possible D gene is TRBD1 (5 bases). Germline CDR1 is DFQATT and CDR2 is SNEGSKA (reference sequence). Trimming removed 0 bases from V and 4 bases from J, with 19 bases in between. This CDR3 has 17 amino acids. Partial CDR3 DNA: TGCAGTGCTAGAGATCCGCCCTGGACAAACGTGTACAATGAG. It codes for CSARDPPWTNVYNE. In full, the CDR3 reads CSARDPPWTNVYNEQFF.